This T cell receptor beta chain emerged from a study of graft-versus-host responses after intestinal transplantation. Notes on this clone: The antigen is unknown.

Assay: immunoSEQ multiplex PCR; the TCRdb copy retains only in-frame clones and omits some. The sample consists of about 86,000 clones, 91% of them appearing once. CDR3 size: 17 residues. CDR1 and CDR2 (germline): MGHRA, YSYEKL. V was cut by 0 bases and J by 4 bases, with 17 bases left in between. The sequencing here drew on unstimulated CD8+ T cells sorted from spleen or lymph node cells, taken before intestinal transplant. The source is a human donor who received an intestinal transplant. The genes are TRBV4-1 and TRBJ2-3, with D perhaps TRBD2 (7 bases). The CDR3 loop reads CASSQDGGAHEADTQYF. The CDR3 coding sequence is TGCGCCAGCAGCCAAGATGGGGGGGCCCACGAAGCAGATACGCAGTATTTT.